This T cell receptor beta chain was recorded in a study of T cells in localized non-small cell lung cancer. CDR1 and CDR2 (germline): DFQATT, SNEGSKA (reference sequence). The J segment lost 5 bases and the V segment lost 6 bases, leaving 4 bases of the junction unmatched. This CDR3 spans 11 amino acids. Profiled with immunoSEQ multiplex PCR; TCRdb holds only in-frame clones, not every one. The sample includes 60,000 or so clones, around 81% of them seen just once. This clone has a single count. The source was PBMCs, collected before any cancer treatment. The source of this sequence is a man aged 40 to 75 with stage II lung adenocarcinoma. The chain combines TRBV20-1 with TRBJ2-7, with 7 bases that match TRBD1. DNA of the CDR3: TGCAGTGCCCCGGACAGGAACGAGCAGTACTTC. This sequence encodes CSAPDRNEQYF.